The next 32 T cell receptor beta chains were all read from a single sample in a study of shared clonotypes between healthy human individuals. Assay: immunoSEQ multiplex PCR; the TCRdb copy retains only in-frame clones and omits some. The table has about 660,000 clones, around 72% seen once. Sequencing input: memory CD4+ T cells sorted from blood. Regarding subset: CD45RA-negative fraction. Receptors originate from a woman under 40 in good health.

The chain employs TRBV9 and TRBJ2-7, with D uncertain. The CDR3 sequence is 13 residues long. CDR1 SGDLS and CDR2 YYNGEE come from the germline V gene. V shed 2 bases and J shed 6 bases, with 12 bases lying between them. CDR3 region: CASSVAPYSEQYF. CDR3 DNA: TGTGCCAGCAGCGTCGCCCCTTATAGCGAGCAGTACTTC. Filled out from reference TRBV9 and TRBJ2-7, the complete variable domain reads DSGVTQTPKHLITATGQRVTLRCSPRSGDLSVYWYQQSLDQGLQFLIQYYNGEERAKGNILERFSAQQFPDLHSELNLSSLELGDSALYFCASSVAPYSEQYFGPGTRLTVT.

The chain uses TRBV2 and TRBJ2-7; D call uncertain. CDR1 is SNHLY and CDR2 is FYNNEI in the germline V gene. Trimming left V 6 bases short and J 4 bases short, with 19 bases between. The CDR3 is made up of 15 amino acids. As DNA, the CDR3 is TGTGCCAGCAGCAATATCGGTAATCCCCCTTACGAGCAGTACTTC. It is translated as CASSNIGNPPYEQYF.

The chain is built from TRBV27 and TRBJ1-5; 8 nucleotides match TRBD1. V lost 2 bases, J lost 3 bases, and 12 bases stayed unmatched. This CDR3 has 18 amino acids. The germline V gene encodes CDR1 MNHEY and CDR2 SMNVEV (reference sequence). In DNA form, the CDR3 reads TGTGCCAGCAGTTTAGTGGGCCAGGGGGCTACCACCAATCAGCCCCAGCATTTT. Translation: CASSLVGQGATTNQPQHF.

This clone was seen only a few times. V and J are TRBV5-6 and TRBJ2-1; tentative D call: TRBD2 (6 bases). Germline V lookup: CDR1 SGHDT, CDR2 YYEEEE. The CDR3 consists of 15 residues. V dropped 4 bases and J dropped 10 bases, with 21 bases sitting between them. The CDR3: CASSGLGGPREEQFF. DNA of the CDR3: TGTGCCAGCAGCGGCCTGGGCGGCCCCCGGGAGGAGCAGTTCTTC.

V gene TRBV7-8 combines with J gene TRBJ1-2; D may be TRBD1 (6 bases). CDR3 length: 14 amino acids. With 5 bases removed from V and 1 base from J, the gap between germline ends came to 11 bases. Germline-derived CDR1 and CDR2 are SGHVS and FQNEAQ. The CDR3: CASSPQGFNYGYTF. The CDR3 DNA follows: TGTGCCAGCAGCCCACAGGGATTTAACTATGGCTACACCTTC.

The chain links TRBV5-1 to TRBJ2-7; unclear D gene. CDR3 length: 14 amino acids. Germline lookup yields CDR1 SGHRS and CDR2 YFSETQ. V lost 2 bases and J 1 base, leaving 10 bases between the germline ends. The CDR3: CASSFQDGSYEQYF. CDR3 bases: TGCGCCAGCAGCTTCCAAGATGGGTCCTACGAGCAGTACTTC. Full variable domain (outside the CDR3, taken from reference TRBV5-1 and TRBJ2-7): KAGVTQTPRYLIKTRGQQVTLSCSPISGHRSVSWYQQTPGQGLQFLFEYFSETQRNKGNFPGRFSGRQFSNSRSEMNVSTLELGDSALYLCASSFQDGSYEQYFGPGTRLTVT.

The CDR3 nucleotides are TGCGCCAGCAGCCGAGATGGACAGACTTATAGCACAGATACGCAGTATTTT. Translated: CASSRDGQTYSTDTQYF. The chain uses TRBV5-1 and TRBJ2-3; perhaps TRBD1 as D (6 bases). Per germline, CDR1 SGHRS and CDR2 YFSETQ. V lost 4 bases and J 0 bases, leaving 18 bases between the germline ends. The CDR3 is made up of 17 amino acids.

The V and J genes are TRBV19 and TRBJ1-1; the D gene is possibly TRBD1 (6 bases). The CDR3 runs to 14 residues. With 7 bases removed from V and 0 bases from J, the gap between germline ends came to 12 bases. Germline loops: CDR1 LNHDA, CDR2 SQIVND (reference sequence). For the CDR3, the DNA is TGTGCCAGTACTCTACAGGGATTGAACACTGAAGCTTTCTTT. Amino acid sequence: CASTLQGLNTEAFF.

This chain joins TRBV28 and TRBJ1-1; perhaps TRBD1 as D (6 bases). The CDR3 sequence is 14 residues long. CDR1 and CDR2 (germline): MDHEN, SYDVKM. Trimming shortened V by 5 bases and J by 3 bases, and 13 bases separated the two germline ends. Written as DNA, the CDR3 is TGTGCCAGCAGTGAACAGGGACGGGACACTGAAGCTTTCTTT. It yields the protein CASSEQGRDTEAFF.

Details on this clone: A clone one base away is much larger, so this may be a read error. The chain employs TRBV7-9 and TRBJ1-4; D unresolved. This CDR3 region has 14 residues. The V end was cut by 1 base, the J end by 4 bases, with 7 bases between. Germline V gene data show CDR1 as SEHNR and CDR2 as FQNEAQ (reference sequence). The CDR3 loop reads CASSLGQINEKLFF. As DNA, the CDR3 is TGTGCCAGCAGCTTAGGGCAGATTAATGAAAAACTGTTTTTT.

The rearrangement uses TRBV10-2 and TRBJ2-5; 15 bases fit TRBD2. V was pared by 6 bases and J by 5 bases, with 10 bases of the junction left unmatched. Per germline, CDR1 WSHSY and CDR2 SAAADI. The CDR3 has 17 amino acids. As DNA, the CDR3 is TGCGCCAGCAGCGGACTAGCGGGAGGGCCCGGAAGGGAGACCCAGTACTTC. Protein sequence: CASSGLAGGPGRETQYF.

This clone was observed a handful of times. The J gene is TRBJ2-7, the V gene TRBV4-1; 7 bases map to TRBD1. Germline V gives CDR1 MGHRA, CDR2 YSYEKL. The CDR3 runs 13 residues. The junction had 2 bases not matched to a gene; V was cut back by 2 bases and J by 4 bases. The CDR3 reads CASSQPGGYEQYF. The CDR3, as DNA: TGCGCCAGCAGCCAACCAGGGGGTTACGAGCAGTACTTC.

Points on this clone: The junction shows a germline mismatch at one end, possibly a read error. The J gene is TRBJ1-3, the V gene TRBV7-8; D gene unclear. CDR1 is SGHVS and CDR2 is FQNEAQ in the germline V gene. This CDR3 comprises 16 residues. CDR3 amino acids: CASSPQSWQPGNTIYF. CDR3 nucleotide sequence: TGTGCCAGCAGCCCCCAGTCCTGGCAGCCTGGGAACACCATATATTTT.

V gene TRBV6-1 combines with J gene TRBJ2-3; 11 bases map to TRBD1. Unmatched junction bases numbered 12, after V lost 8 bases and J lost 11 bases. This CDR3 is 14 amino acids long. From germline, CDR1 is MNHNS and CDR2 SASEGT. The CDR3 region is CASLPGTGGIGQYF. CDR3 nucleotides: TGTGCCAGCTTGCCCGGGACAGGGGGGATCGGGCAGTATTTT.

This clone occurred a few times. The V and J genes are TRBV6-1 and TRBJ2-5; D assignment may be TRBD1 or TRBD2 (5 bases each). This CDR3 has 13 amino acids. The germline gives CDR1 MNHNS, CDR2 SASEGT. Between the trimmed V and J ends, which lost 4 bases and 0 bases, there was a span of 6 bases. CDR3 amino acids: CASSGGYQETQYF. The CDR3 DNA sequence: TGTGCCAGCAGTGGGGGGTACCAAGAGACCCAGTACTTC.

The J gene is TRBJ2-4, the V gene TRBV5-5; TRBD2 matches at 12 bases. CDR3 length equals 16 residues. From germline, CDR1 is SGHKS and CDR2 YYEKEE (reference sequence). J gave up 3 bases and V 3 bases, and 4 bases lay outside the gene matches. The CDR3 protein is CASSSRLAGDKNIQYF. The DNA for the CDR3 is TGTGCCAGCAGCTCCAGACTAGCGGGAGACAAAAACATTCAGTACTTC.

This clone was seen only a few times. The rearrangement uses TRBV10-3 and TRBJ2-1; D is uncertain. This CDR3 has 13 amino acids. V lost 11 bases and J lost 6, with 17 bases in between. Looked up from germline, CDR1 is ENHRY and CDR2 is SYGVKD. The CDR3, as DNA: TGTGCCTCGCGTGGCCAGGTTGGCAATGAGCAGTTCTTC. Its translation: CASRGQVGNEQFF.

This sequence joins TRBV25-1 and TRBJ2-7, with a possible D match to TRBD2 (7 bases). Germline values: CDR1 MGHDK, CDR2 SYGVNS. The CDR3 loop spans 17 amino acids. Trimming pared 1 base from V and 4 bases from J, leaving 20 bases between. The CDR3 bases are TGTGCCAGCAGTGAATTAACCAGCGGGACATTGAAATACGAGCAGTACTTC. This encodes CASSELTSGTLKYEQYF.

The V and J genes are TRBV28 and TRBJ2-2, with D possibly being TRBD1 (5 bases). This CDR3 has 15 amino acids. Trimming stripped 3 bases from V and 5 bases from J, with 13 bases between. CDR1 is MDHEN and CDR2 is SYDVKM in the germline V gene. This CDR3 reads CASSLDTLGTGELFF. The CDR3 bases are TGTGCCAGCAGTTTGGACACCTTGGGTACCGGGGAGCTGTTTTTT.

This chain joins TRBV28 and TRBJ2-7, with D hard to call. From germline, CDR1 is MDHEN and CDR2 SYDVKM. This CDR3 spans 13 amino acids. V dropped 1 base and J dropped 1 base, with 5 bases sitting between them. The CDR3 loop is CASSLFVSYEQYF. The CDR3 nucleotides read TGTGCCAGCAGTTTATTTGTATCCTACGAGCAGTACTTC.

This clone was recorded many times. The rearrangement joins TRBV6-5 to TRBJ1-1, with D maybe TRBD1 (5 bases). V dropped 6 bases and J dropped 7 bases, with 9 bases sitting between them. This CDR3 comprises 11 residues. CDR1 MNHEY and CDR2 SVGAGI come from the germline V gene. The CDR3 region is CASRGPGEAFF. The CDR3 nucleotides are TGTGCCAGCAGGGGGCCTGGTGAAGCTTTCTTT.

The gene calls are TRBV28 and TRBJ1-2; D is undetermined. The V end was cut by 1 base, the J end by 2 bases, with 8 bases between. CDR1 and CDR2 (germline): MDHEN, SYDVKM. The CDR3 extends over 14 amino acids. In DNA form, the CDR3 reads TGTGCCAGCAGTTTATTAGCGCCCAACTATGGCTACACCTTC. It translates to CASSLLAPNYGYTF.

The chain has TRBV5-5 and TRBJ2-1; D might be TRBD1 (6 bases). The germline CDR1 and CDR2 sequences are SGHKS and YYEKEE (reference sequence). CDR3 length: 14 residues. V lost 0 bases to trimming and J lost 8 bases, with 12 bases between them. The CDR3 region has the DNA TGTGCCAGCAGCTTGGAGTGGCAGGGGCATGAGCAGTTCTTC. Protein product: CASSLEWQGHEQFF.

In nucleotides, the CDR3 is TGTGCCAGCAGCTCTAAATCTTGGGGAAACACTGAAGCTTTCTTT. Amino acid sequence: CASSSKSWGNTEAFF. The rearrangement uses TRBV7-2 and TRBJ1-1; unclear D gene. CDR1 and CDR2 (germline): SGHTA, FQGNSA. There are 15 residues in the CDR3. V dropped 4 bases and J dropped 2 bases, with 14 bases sitting between them.

This chain links TRBV27 with TRBJ1-2, with D hard to call. V lost 4 bases, J lost 2 bases, and 14 bases lay in between. CDR1 is MNHEY, CDR2 SMNVEV, per germline (reference sequence). The CDR3 extends over 15 amino acids. In nucleotides, the CDR3 is TGTGCCAGCAGTTCCCGTAGGGCGAAGAACTATGGCTACACCTTC. It translates to CASSSRRAKNYGYTF.

The V call is TRBV7-3, the J call TRBJ2-3, with 7 bases fitting TRBD1. Germline assignment: CDR1 SGHTA and CDR2 FQGTGA. CDR3 length equals 13 residues. V dropped 2 bases and J dropped 5; count of bases not matched to a gene: 1. CDR3 region: CASSLSGGDTQYF. The CDR3 DNA reads TGTGCCAGCAGCTTATCAGGGGGAGATACGCAGTATTTT.

CDR3 sequence (DNA): TGTGCCAGCAGCTCAGGGACAGCTAATCAGCCCCAGCATTTT. It codes for CASSSGTANQPQHF. V is TRBV2 and J is TRBJ1-5; 7 bases are shared with TRBD1. The CDR3 has 14 amino acids. From germline, CDR1 is SNHLY and CDR2 FYNNEI. Trimming cost V 6 bases and J 4 bases; bases outside gene matches: 6.

This chain links TRBV11-2 with TRBJ1-2; TRBD1 might be the D (6 bases). Trimming took off 6 bases at V and 1 base at J, with 21 bases between the two ends. CDR1 and CDR2 (germline): SGHAT, FQNNGV. The CDR3 spans 17 residues. The CDR3 nucleotides are TGTGCCAGCAGTTTACAGGGTGATTCGTTGGGTAACTATGGCTACACCTTC. Translation: CASSLQGDSLGNYGYTF.

The chain links TRBV6-1 to TRBJ1-2, with D possibly being TRBD1 (5 bases). Trimming left V 7 bases short and J 8 bases short, with 14 bases between. The CDR3 runs 12 residues. Germline loops: CDR1 MNHNS, CDR2 SASEGT. The CDR3 loop reads CASTRRGRGYTF. In DNA, the CDR3 is TGTGCCAGCACCAGACGGGGGAGGGGCTACACCTTC.

The chain is built from TRBV19 and TRBJ1-2; a possible D gene is TRBD1 (6 bases). The CDR3 covers 16 residues. Germline V gene sequence: CDR1 LNHDA, CDR2 SQIVND (reference sequence). The V end was cut by 5 bases, the J end by 2 bases, with 18 bases between. The DNA for the CDR3 is TGTGCCAGTAGTCCATCGGGGGCAGGGAGCAACTATGGCTACACCTTC. It yields the protein CASSPSGAGSNYGYTF.

The rearrangement uses TRBV7-9 and TRBJ1-4; TRBD1 aligns across 9 bases. Trimming cost V 5 bases and J 7 bases; bases outside gene matches: 8. The V gene's germline CDR1 is SEHNR and CDR2 FQNEAQ (reference sequence). This CDR3 spans 15 amino acids. CDR3 DNA sequence: TGTGCCAGCAGCGTGGCCCGGGACAGGGCTGAAAAACTGTTTTTT. As protein: CASSVARDRAEKLFF.

This clone has only a few counts. The chain combines TRBV30 with TRBJ2-3; D is tentatively TRBD1 or TRBD2 (5 bases each). The germline V gene has CDR1 GTSNPN and CDR2 SVGIG (reference sequence). CDR3 length: 13 amino acids. The ends were cut back, 4 bases at V and 2 bases at J, with 10 bases in the middle. The CDR3: CAWTRDATDTQYF. CDR3 DNA sequence: TGTGCCTGGACCCGGGACGCCACAGATACGCAGTATTTT.